This is a list of T cell receptor beta chains from one sample in a study of T cells in narcolepsy. Repertoires were generated with immunoSEQ multiplex PCR, while TCRdb's copy carries only in-frame clones and drops some. This table has approximately 9,400 clones, more than 65% appearing once. The sequenced sample was CD45RA- memory CD8+ T cells from PBMCs. The source is a human donor with narcolepsy. Both conserved end residues are trimmed from each CDR3.

J	V	CDR3
TRBJ1-4	TRBV7-9	ASSLEAGVGEKLF
TRBJ2-7	TRBV29-1	SVEQGGSEQY
TRBJ2-3	TRBV5-1	ASSLGTGGTDTQY
TRBJ2-7	TRBV4-3	ASSQDLTLAGRYEQY
TRBJ1-1	TRBV5-1	ASSLSRLASTEAF
TRBJ1-1	TRBV7-6	ASSLGKEAF
TRBJ2-6	TRBV27	ASSFTPGANVLT
TRBJ2-2	TRBV27	ASSLEDRFNTGELF
TRBJ1-5	TRBV6-1	ASSVGAWGQPQH
TRBJ1-2	TRBV7-9	ASSLDPDAYNYGYT
TRBJ2-7	TRBV7-9	ASSSTSGGSRSSYEQY
TRBJ2-5	TRBV7-2	ASSLYSGGLQETQY
TRBJ1-2	TRBV30	AWSRGRYGYT
TRBJ2-2	TRBV7-3	ASSSKAGGGELF
TRBJ2-7	TRBV7-2	ASSLASQGTYEQY
TRBJ1-1	TRBV6-1	ASSDDRGNTEAF
TRBJ2-1	TRBV13	ASSFGLAGALVEQF
TRBJ2-5	TRBV11-3	ASSLWGGETQY
TRBJ2-7	TRBV6-6	ASRGVGGSYEQY
TRBJ2-1	TRBV7-8	ASSLESDNEQF
TRBJ2-7	TRBV27	ASSLGRASGYEQY
TRBJ2-2	TRBV4-2	ASSQDLGEPGELF
TRBJ2-3	TRBV7-9	ASSLGLETDTQY
TRBJ2-7	TRBV7-9	ASSFTTGTSSYEQY
TRBJ1-1	TRBV7-9	ASSFLGAGGVTEAF
TRBJ2-1	TRBV15	ATSRGTSGSTEQF
TRBJ2-1	TRBV5-6	ASSLAAGYNEQF
TRBJ1-2	TRBV5-4	ASSFGTGGADGYT
TRBJ1-5	TRBV28	ASSFYTTATLGHISNQPQH
TRBJ2-1	TRBV28	ASSYSSGGAGFYNEQF
TRBJ2-2	TRBV6-4	ASSDVAAGELF
TRBJ2-7	TRBV6-1	ASRIGQGFSYEQY
TRBJ1-1	TRBV6-5	ASSYGAGFRAEAF
TRBJ1-5	TRBV5-6	ASSLAGASNQPQH
TRBJ2-7	TRBV7-9	ASSSSGGLHEQY
TRBJ1-4	TRBV7-6	ASSSSGLREKLF
TRBJ2-1	TRBV6-5	ASSLAVYNEQF
TRBJ2-7	TRBV4-3	ASSQRWGLPTDEQY
TRBJ2-7	TRBV4-2	ASSQDLGQSSYEQY
TRBJ1-1	TRBV28	ASSQDPNTEAF